A single sample gave rise to the 20 T cell receptor beta chains below, sequenced in a study of cytomegalovirus exposure and HLA in healthy donors. Repertoires were generated with immunoSEQ multiplex PCR, while TCRdb's copy carries only in-frame clones and drops some. The sample consists of more than 55,000 clones, approximately 94% of them appearing once. The sequenced material came from PBMCs. These receptors were collected from a woman between 18 and 29 years old in good health and CMV-seronegative.

V usage is TRBV7-8 and J usage is TRBJ2-3; TRBD2 aligns across 12 bases. The CDR3 sequence is 18 residues long. The J segment lost 4 bases and the V segment lost 5 bases, leaving 13 bases of the junction unmatched. Germline CDR1 SGHVS, CDR2 FQNEAQ. This CDR3 reads CASSPGRVLAGGPDTQYF. The CDR3 DNA is TGTGCCAGCAGCCCTGGGAGGGTACTAGCGGGGGGTCCAGATACGCAGTATTTT. The whole variable domain, filled in from reference TRBV7-8 and TRBJ2-3, reads GAGVSQSPRYKVAKRGQDVALRCDPISGHVSLFWYQQALGQGPEFLTYFQNEAQLDKSGLPSDRFFAERPEGSVSTLKIQRTQQEDSAVYLCASSPGRVLAGGPDTQYFGPGTRLTVL.

The chain carries TRBV6-5 and TRBJ1-2, with 8 positions matching TRBD1. CDR1 is MNHEY, CDR2 SVGAGI, per germline. The CDR3 covers 15 residues. V trimming: 4 bases; J trimming: 6 bases; junction bases outside the gene matches: 10. CDR3 in DNA: TGTGCCAGCAGTTCTAATAGCAGGGGGCTAAATGGCTACACCTTC. Amino acids: CASSSNSRGLNGYTF.

The rearrangement links TRBV19 to TRBJ1-4, with D maybe TRBD1 (6 bases). The V and J ends lost 3 bases and 8 bases respectively, with 10 bases between them. Germline CDR1 is LNHDA and CDR2 is SQIVND (reference sequence). The CDR3 spans 13 residues. CDR3 nucleotide sequence: TGTGCCAGTAGTATGCGGCAGGGGGAAAAACTGTTTTTT. Its protein is CASSMRQGEKLFF.

The chain combines TRBV5-1 with TRBJ2-7; the match to TRBD1 covers 9 bases. Per the germline V gene, CDR1 is SGHRS and CDR2 is YFSETQ. This CDR3 region has 14 residues. J gave up 2 bases and V 0 bases, and 0 bases lay outside the gene matches. CDR3 nucleotides: TGCGCCAGCAGCTTGGGGACAGGGGCCTACGAGCAGTACTTC. This translates into CASSLGTGAYEQYF.

CDR3 loop: CASSYSARNTEAFF. In nucleotides, the CDR3 is TGTGCCAGCAGTTACTCAGCGAGGAACACTGAAGCTTTCTTT. This sequence joins TRBV6-5 and TRBJ1-1, with D hard to call. The CDR3 is made up of 14 amino acids. Trimming stripped 0 bases from V and 1 base from J, with 6 bases between. Germline V gives CDR1 MNHEY, CDR2 SVGAGI.

The V and J genes are TRBV18 and TRBJ2-1; 12 positions agree with TRBD2. This CDR3 has 18 amino acids. With V trimmed by 0 bases and J by 6 bases, 9 bases remained unmatched. CDR1 and CDR2 from the germline V gene are KGHSH and LQKENI. The CDR3 here is CASSPPGLAGGLANEQFF. CDR3 DNA: TGTGCCAGCTCACCACCCGGGCTAGCGGGGGGGCTCGCCAATGAGCAGTTCTTC. Combining the CDR3 with reference TRBV18 and TRBJ2-1 gives the whole variable domain NAGVMQNPRHLVRRRGQEARLRCSPMKGHSHVYWYRQLPEEGLKFMVYLQKENIIDESGMPKERFSAEFPKEGPSILRIQQVVRGDSAAYFCASSPPGLAGGLANEQFFGPGTRLTVL.

The chain is built from TRBV19 and TRBJ1-2, with TRBD1 identical over 8 bases. The V and J ends lost 4 bases and 5 bases, in that order; junction bases with no gene match: 3. Germline V lookup: CDR1 LNHDA, CDR2 SQIVND (reference sequence). The CDR3 is 13 residues long. CDR3 sequence reads: CASSTRDRYGYTF. As DNA, the CDR3 is TGTGCCAGTAGTACCCGGGACAGGTATGGCTACACCTTC.

The gene calls are TRBV2 and TRBJ1-4; D remains unclear. Germline lookup yields CDR1 SNHLY and CDR2 FYNNEI. V was pared by 0 bases and J by 10 bases, with 3 bases between. The CDR3 totals 11 residues. This chain's CDR3 is CASSEARKLFF. The CDR3 bases are TGTGCCAGCAGTGAAGCGCGAAAACTGTTTTTT.

The chain uses TRBV7-6 and TRBJ1-1, with D unresolved. CDR3 length: 14 residues. The V end was cut by 5 bases, the J end by 1 base, with 11 bases between. Germline V gene sequence: CDR1 SGHVS, CDR2 FNYEAQ. In nucleotides, the CDR3 is TGTGCCAGCAGCCTCGGGGTCGGGAACACTGAAGCTTTCTTT. It yields the protein CASSLGVGNTEAFF.

The V call is TRBV5-4, the J call TRBJ2-2, with 7 bases aligning to TRBD1. V lost 2 bases to trimming and J lost 4 bases; unmatched junction nucleotides: 2. The CDR3 runs to 14 residues. In germline, CDR1 is SGHNT, CDR2 YYREEE (reference sequence). The CDR3 region is CASSFPGGTGELFF. DNA for the CDR3: TGTGCCAGCAGCTTCCCAGGGGGCACCGGGGAGCTGTTTTTT.

The V call is TRBV28, the J call TRBJ2-5, with 7 bases that match TRBD2. The trim removed 6 bases at V and 2 bases at J, leaving 18 bases unmatched. This CDR3 region has 18 residues. Germline assignment: CDR1 MDHEN and CDR2 SYDVKM. The chain's CDR3 is CASSRRGGGAPEQETQYF. The DNA for the CDR3 is TGTGCCAGCAGCCGACGTGGCGGGGGAGCCCCGGAGCAAGAGACCCAGTACTTC.

This chain connects TRBV19 to TRBJ1-5, with 8 bases aligning to TRBD1. Losses at the gene ends were 5 bases for V and 2 bases for J; bases not matched to a gene: 5. The germline V gene encodes CDR1 LNHDA and CDR2 SQIVND (reference sequence). The CDR3 runs to 15 residues. This CDR3 reads CASSFDRGGNQPQHF. CDR3 DNA sequence: TGTGCCAGTAGTTTCGACAGGGGTGGCAATCAGCCCCAGCATTTT.

The chain has TRBV11-1 and TRBJ1-2; 7 nucleotides match TRBD1. CDR3 size: 14 residues. Trimming at V came to 2 bases and at J to 4 bases, leaving 4 bases not matched to a gene. Germline V gene data show CDR1 as SGHAT and CDR2 as FQDESV (reference sequence). The CDR3 region is CASSLQDRAYGYTF. CDR3 nucleotides: TGTGCCAGCAGCTTACAAGACAGGGCCTATGGCTACACCTTC.

This chain links TRBV9 with TRBJ2-1; TRBD1 aligns across 8 bases. Germline trimming cut 0 bases from V and 7 bases from J; bases unmatched to any gene: 9. CDR3 length: 16 amino acids. Germline V gene sequence: CDR1 SGDLS, CDR2 YYNGEE. The DNA of the CDR3 is TGTGCCAGCAGCGTAGTTCCAGGGGGCGCAGAAAATGAGCAGTTCTTC. Translating it yields CASSVVPGGAENEQFF.

The gene calls are TRBV30 and TRBJ2-2; the match to TRBD1 covers 7 bases. Germline CDR1 and CDR2: GTSNPN and SVGIG (reference sequence). V was clipped by 5 bases and J by 7 bases; unmatched bases: 7. CDR3 length equals 13 residues. CDR3 nucleotides: TGTGCCTGGCTCTTACAGGGGAACGGGGAGCTGTTTTTT. Amino acid sequence: CAWLLQGNGELFF.

The chain joins TRBV5-1 to TRBJ2-7; 7 bases are a match to TRBD1. The CDR3 sequence is 14 residues long. The V segment lost 4 bases and the J segment 7 bases; nucleotides outside the gene matches: 11. Germline-derived CDR1 and CDR2 are SGHRS and YFSETQ. The CDR3 is CASSISGQPTEQYF. CDR3 nucleotide sequence: TGCGCCAGCAGCATCTCGGGACAGCCTACTGAGCAGTACTTC.

The gene calls are TRBV5-1 and TRBJ1-2; possible D gene TRBD1, 5 bases. V lost 0 bases and J 8 bases, leaving 11 bases between the germline ends. CDR1 and CDR2 from the germline V gene are SGHRS and YFSETQ. The CDR3 runs to 13 residues. The CDR3 DNA follows: TGCGCCAGCAGCTTGGTGGCGGGGGACGGCTACACCTTC. Amino acid sequence: CASSLVAGDGYTF. The whole variable domain, filled in from reference TRBV5-1 and TRBJ1-2, reads KAGVTQTPRYLIKTRGQQVTLSCSPISGHRSVSWYQQTPGQGLQFLFEYFSETQRNKGNFPGRFSGRQFSNSRSEMNVSTLELGDSALYLCASSLVAGDGYTFGSGTRLTVV.

CDR3 DNA sequence: TGTGCCAGCAGTCTGGACAGACCGAACACTGAAGCTTTCTTT. It is translated as CASSLDRPNTEAFF. This chain links TRBV28 with TRBJ1-1, with a tentative D call TRBD1 (6 bases). CDR1 and CDR2 from the germline V gene are MDHEN and SYDVKM. V lost 5 bases and J lost 1, with 11 bases in between. The CDR3 contains 14 residues.

CDR3 residues: CASREGSSYNEQFF. The DNA for the CDR3 is TGTGCCAGCAGGGAAGGGAGCTCCTACAATGAGCAGTTCTTC. The chain joins TRBV5-6 to TRBJ2-1, with D maybe TRBD2 (5 bases). Germline CDR1 SGHDT, CDR2 YYEEEE. This CDR3 contains 14 residues. The germline V and J ends were trimmed by 5 bases and 0 bases, with 9 bases remaining between them.

J is TRBJ1-5 and V is TRBV5-8; 8 positions match TRBD1. This CDR3 spans 17 amino acids. J lost 0 bases, V lost 2 bases, and 7 bases had no gene match. Germline CDR1 SGHTS, CDR2 YDEGEE. The CDR3 reads CASSFNPGQVSNQPQHF. The CDR3 region has the DNA TGTGCCAGCAGCTTTAATCCGGGACAGGTTAGCAATCAGCCCCAGCATTTT. Full variable domain (rest looked up from reference TRBV5-8 and TRBJ1-5): EAGVTQSPTHLIKTRGQQATLRCSPISGHTSVYWYQQALGLGLQFLLWYDEGEERNRGNFPPRFSGRQFPNYSSELNVNALELEDSALYLCASSFNPGQVSNQPQHFGDGTRLSIL.